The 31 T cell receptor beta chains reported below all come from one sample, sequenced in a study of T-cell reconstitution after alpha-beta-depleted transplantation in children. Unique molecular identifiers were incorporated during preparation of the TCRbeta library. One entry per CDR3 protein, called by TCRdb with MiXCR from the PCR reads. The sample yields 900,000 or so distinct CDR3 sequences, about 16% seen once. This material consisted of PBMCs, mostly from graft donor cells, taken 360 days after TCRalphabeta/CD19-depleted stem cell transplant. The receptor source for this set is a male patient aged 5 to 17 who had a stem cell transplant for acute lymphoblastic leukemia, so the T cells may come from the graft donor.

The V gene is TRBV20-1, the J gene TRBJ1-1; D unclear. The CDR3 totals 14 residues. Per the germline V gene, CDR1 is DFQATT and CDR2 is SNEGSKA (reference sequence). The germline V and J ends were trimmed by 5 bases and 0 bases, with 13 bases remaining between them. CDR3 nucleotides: TGCAGTGCTCAACCGAGAAGCATGAACACTGAAGCTTTCTTT. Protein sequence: CSAQPRSMNTEAFF.

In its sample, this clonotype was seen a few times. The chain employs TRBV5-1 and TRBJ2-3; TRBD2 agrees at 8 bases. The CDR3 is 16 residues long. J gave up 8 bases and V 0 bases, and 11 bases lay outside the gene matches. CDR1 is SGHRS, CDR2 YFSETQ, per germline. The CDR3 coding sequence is TGCGCCAGCAGCTTGGTTACATCGGGAGGGCCTCCTACGCAGTATTTT. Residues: CASSLVTSGGPPTQYF.

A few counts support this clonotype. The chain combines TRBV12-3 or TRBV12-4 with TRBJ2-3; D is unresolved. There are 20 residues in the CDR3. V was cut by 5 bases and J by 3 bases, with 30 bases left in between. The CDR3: CASSPAFTTYIVRDTDTQYF. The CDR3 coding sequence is TGTGCCAGCAGTCCTGCCTTCACCACTTATATAGTAAGGGATACAGATACGCAGTATTTT.

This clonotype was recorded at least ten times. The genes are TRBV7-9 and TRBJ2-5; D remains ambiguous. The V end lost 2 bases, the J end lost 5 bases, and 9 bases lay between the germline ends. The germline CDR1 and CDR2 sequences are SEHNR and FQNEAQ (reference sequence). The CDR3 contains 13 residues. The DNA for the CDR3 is TGTGCCAGCAGCTTAAACCCTCAGGAGACCCAGTACTTC. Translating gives CASSLNPQETQYF.

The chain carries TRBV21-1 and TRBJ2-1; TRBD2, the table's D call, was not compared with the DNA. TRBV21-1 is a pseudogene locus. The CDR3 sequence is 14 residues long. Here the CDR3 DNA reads TGTGCCAGCAGCAAGGGCGGGAGATTTAGGGAGCAGTTCTTC. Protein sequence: CASSKGGRFREQFF.

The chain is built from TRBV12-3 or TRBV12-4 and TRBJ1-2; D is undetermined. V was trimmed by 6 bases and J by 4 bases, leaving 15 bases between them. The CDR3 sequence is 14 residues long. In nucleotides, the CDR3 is TGTGCCAGCAGCCCGTCGGTCCCCCTCTATGGCTACACCTTC. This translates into CASSPSVPLYGYTF.

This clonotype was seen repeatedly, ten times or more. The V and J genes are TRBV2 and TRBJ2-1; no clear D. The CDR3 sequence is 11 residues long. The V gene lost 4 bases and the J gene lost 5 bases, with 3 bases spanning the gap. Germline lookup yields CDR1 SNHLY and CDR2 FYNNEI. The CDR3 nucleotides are TGTGCCAGCAGTGTTCACAATGAGCAGTTCTTC. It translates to CASSVHNEQFF.

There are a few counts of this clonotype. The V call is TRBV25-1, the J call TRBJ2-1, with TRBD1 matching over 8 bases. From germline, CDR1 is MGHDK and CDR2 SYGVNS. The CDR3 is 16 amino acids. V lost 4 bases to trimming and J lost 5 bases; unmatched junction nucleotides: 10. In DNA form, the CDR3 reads TGTGCCAGCAGTGGCCCCCTAGGACAGGGAGACAATGAGCAGTTCTTC. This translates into CASSGPLGQGDNEQFF.

The CDR3: CSVFFPNTDTQYF. CDR3 in DNA: TGCAGCGTCTTTTTCCCTAACACAGATACGCAGTATTTT. This sequence joins TRBV29-1 and TRBJ2-3; no definite D call. The CDR3 runs 13 residues. CDR1 SQVTM and CDR2 ANQGSEA come from the germline V gene. Deletions cut 6 bases from V and 2 bases from J, with 12 bases between.

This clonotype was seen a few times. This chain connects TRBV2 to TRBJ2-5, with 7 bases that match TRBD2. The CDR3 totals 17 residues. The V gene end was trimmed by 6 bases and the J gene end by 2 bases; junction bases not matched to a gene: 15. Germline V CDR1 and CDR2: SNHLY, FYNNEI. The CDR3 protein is CASSVGAYAGVQETQYF. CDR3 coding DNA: TGTGCCAGCAGCGTTGGGGCTTACGCGGGAGTTCAAGAGACCCAGTACTTC.

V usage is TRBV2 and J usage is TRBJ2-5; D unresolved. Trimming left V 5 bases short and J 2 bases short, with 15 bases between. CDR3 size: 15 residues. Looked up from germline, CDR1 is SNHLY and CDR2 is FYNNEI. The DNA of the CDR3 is TGTGCCAGCAGTACCCCCGAGGCAGCGCAAGAGACCCAGTACTTC. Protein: CASSTPEAAQETQYF.

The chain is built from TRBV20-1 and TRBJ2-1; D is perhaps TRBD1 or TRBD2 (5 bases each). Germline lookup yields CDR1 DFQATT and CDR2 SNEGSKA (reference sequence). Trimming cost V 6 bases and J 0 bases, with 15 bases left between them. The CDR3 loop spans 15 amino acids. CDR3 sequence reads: CSALGRDHSYNEQFF. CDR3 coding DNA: TGCAGTGCCCTGGGACGGGACCACTCCTACAATGAGCAGTTCTTC.

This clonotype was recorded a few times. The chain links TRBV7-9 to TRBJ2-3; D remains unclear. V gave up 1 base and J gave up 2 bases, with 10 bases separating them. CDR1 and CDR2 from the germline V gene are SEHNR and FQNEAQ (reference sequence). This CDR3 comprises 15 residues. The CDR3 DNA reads TGTGCCAGCAGCTTAGTGGGCAAGTCCACAGATACGCAGTATTTT. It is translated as CASSLVGKSTDTQYF.

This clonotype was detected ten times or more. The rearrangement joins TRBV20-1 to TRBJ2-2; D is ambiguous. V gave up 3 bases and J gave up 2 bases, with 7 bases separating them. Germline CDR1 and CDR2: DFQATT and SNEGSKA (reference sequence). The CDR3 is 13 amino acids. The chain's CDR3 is CSARSGNTGELFF. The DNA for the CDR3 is TGCAGTGCTAGGTCCGGTAACACCGGGGAGCTGTTTTTT.

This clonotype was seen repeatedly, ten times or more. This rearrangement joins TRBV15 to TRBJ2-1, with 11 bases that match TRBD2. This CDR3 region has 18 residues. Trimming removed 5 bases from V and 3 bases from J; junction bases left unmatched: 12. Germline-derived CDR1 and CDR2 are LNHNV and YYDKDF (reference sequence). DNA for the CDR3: TGTGCCACCAGCCGGGCGGGGCTAGCGGGAGGTAACTACAATGAGCAGTTCTTC. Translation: CATSRAGLAGGNYNEQFF.

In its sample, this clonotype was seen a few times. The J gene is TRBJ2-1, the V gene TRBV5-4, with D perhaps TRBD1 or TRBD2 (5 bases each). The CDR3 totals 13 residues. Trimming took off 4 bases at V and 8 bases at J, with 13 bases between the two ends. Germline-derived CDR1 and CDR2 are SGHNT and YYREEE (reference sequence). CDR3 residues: CASSLGTRDEQFF. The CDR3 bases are TGTGCCAGCAGCCTGGGGACGAGGGATGAGCAGTTCTTC.

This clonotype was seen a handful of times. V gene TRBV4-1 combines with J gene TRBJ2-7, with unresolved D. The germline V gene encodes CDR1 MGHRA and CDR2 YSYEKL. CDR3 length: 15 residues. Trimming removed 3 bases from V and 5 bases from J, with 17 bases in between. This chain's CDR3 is CASSHPLITRNEQYF. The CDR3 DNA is TGCGCCAGCAGCCATCCTTTAATCACAAGGAACGAGCAGTACTTC.

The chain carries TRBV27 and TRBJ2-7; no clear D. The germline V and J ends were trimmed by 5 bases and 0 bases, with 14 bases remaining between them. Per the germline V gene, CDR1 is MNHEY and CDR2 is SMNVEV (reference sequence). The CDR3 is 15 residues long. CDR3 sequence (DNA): TGTGCCAGCAGTCCTGAGCGTCTAAGCTCCTACGAGCAGTACTTC. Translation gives CASSPERLSSYEQYF.

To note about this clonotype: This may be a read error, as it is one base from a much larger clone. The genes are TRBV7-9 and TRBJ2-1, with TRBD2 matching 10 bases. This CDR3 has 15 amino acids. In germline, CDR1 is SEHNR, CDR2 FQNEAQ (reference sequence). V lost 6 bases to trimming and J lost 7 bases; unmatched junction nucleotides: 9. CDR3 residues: CASRGSGRAKNEQFF. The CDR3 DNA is TGTGCCAGCAGGGGGAGCGGGAGGGCCAAAAATGAGCAGTTCTTC.

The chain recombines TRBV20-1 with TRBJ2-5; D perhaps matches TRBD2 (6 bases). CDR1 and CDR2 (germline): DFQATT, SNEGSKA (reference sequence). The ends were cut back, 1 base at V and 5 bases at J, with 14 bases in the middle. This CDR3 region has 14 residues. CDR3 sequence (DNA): TGCAGTGCTAGAGGGGGGAGGTTTTGGGAGACCCAGTACTTC. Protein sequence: CSARGGRFWETQYF.

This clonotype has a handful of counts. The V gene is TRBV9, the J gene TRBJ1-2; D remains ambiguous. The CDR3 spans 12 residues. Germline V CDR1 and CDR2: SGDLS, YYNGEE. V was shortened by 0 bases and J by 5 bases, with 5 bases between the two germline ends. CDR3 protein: CASSVVAYGYTF. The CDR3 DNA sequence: TGTGCCAGCAGCGTAGTAGCATATGGCTACACCTTC.

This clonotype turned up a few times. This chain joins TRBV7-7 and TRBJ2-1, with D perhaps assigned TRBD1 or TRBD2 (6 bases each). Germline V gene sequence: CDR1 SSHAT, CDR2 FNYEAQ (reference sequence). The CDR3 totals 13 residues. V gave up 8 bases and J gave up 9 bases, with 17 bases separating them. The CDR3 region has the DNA TGTGCCAGCTCCCCGGGGGCGGGATCTGAGCAGTTCTTC. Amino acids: CASSPGAGSEQFF.

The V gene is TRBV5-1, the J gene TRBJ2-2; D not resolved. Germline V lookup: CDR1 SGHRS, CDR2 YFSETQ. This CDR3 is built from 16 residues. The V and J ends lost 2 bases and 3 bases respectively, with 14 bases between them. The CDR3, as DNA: TGCGCCAGCAGCTTCATAAGGGTGTTGGACACCGGGGAGCTGTTTTTT. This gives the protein CASSFIRVLDTGELFF.

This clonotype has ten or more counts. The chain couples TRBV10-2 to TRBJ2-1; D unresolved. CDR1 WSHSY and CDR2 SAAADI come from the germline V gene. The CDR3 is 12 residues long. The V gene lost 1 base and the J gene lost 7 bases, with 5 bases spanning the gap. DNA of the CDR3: TGCGCCAGCAGTGAGTTGGATAATGAGCAGTTCTTC. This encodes CASSELDNEQFF.

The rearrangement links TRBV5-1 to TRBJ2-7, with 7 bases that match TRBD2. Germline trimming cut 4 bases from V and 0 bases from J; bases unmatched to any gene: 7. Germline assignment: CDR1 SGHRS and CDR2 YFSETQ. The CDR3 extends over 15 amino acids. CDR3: CASSLTAGFSYEQYF. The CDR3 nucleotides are TGCGCCAGCAGCCTCACAGCGGGGTTCTCCTACGAGCAGTACTTC.

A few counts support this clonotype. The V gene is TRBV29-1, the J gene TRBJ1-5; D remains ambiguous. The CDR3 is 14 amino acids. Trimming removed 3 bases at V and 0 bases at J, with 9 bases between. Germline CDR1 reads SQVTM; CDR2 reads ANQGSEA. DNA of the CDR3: TGCAGCGTTGAGGTCGGGGATAGCAATCAGCCCCAGCATTTT. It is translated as CSVEVGDSNQPQHF. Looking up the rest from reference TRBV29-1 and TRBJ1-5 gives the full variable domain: SAVISQKPSRDICQRGTSLTIQCQVDSQVTMMFWYRQQPGQSLTLIATANQGSEATYESGFVIDKFPISRPNLTFSTLTVSNMSPEDSSIYLCSVEVGDSNQPQHFGDGTRLSIL.

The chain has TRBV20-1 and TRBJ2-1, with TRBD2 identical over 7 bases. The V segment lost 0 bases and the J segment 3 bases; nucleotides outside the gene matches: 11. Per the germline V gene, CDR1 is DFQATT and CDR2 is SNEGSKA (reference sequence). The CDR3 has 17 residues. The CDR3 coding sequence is TGCAGTGCTAGAGATCGGTCTGGGCTAGCGGTCTACAATGAGCAGTTCTTC. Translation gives CSARDRSGLAVYNEQFF.

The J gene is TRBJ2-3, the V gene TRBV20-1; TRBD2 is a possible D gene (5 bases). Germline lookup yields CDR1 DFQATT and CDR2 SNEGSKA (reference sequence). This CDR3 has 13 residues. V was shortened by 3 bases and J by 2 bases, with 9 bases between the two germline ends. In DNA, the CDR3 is TGCAGTGCTAGGGAGGACTTCACAGATACGCAGTATTTT. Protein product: CSAREDFTDTQYF.

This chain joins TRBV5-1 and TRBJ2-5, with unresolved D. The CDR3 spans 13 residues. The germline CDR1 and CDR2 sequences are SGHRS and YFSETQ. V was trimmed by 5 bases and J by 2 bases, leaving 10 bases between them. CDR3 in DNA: TGCGCCAGCAGAATACTTTTTCAAGAGACCCAGTACTTC. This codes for CASRILFQETQYF.

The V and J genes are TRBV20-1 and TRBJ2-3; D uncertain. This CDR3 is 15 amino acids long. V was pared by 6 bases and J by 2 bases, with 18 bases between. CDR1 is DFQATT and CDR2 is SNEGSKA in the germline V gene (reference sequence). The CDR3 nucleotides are TGCAGTGCCGTATCCCACTACCCAAACACAGATACGCAGTATTTT. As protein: CSAVSHYPNTDTQYF.

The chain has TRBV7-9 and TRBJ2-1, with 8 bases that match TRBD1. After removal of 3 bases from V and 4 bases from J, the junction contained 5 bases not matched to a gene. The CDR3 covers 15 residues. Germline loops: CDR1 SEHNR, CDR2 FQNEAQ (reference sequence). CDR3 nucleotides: TGTGCCAGCAGCTTCCGACAGGGGTGGTACAATGAGCAGTTCTTC. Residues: CASSFRQGWYNEQFF.